This T cell receptor beta chain stems from a study of blood T cell repertoires in COVID-19. Whole-study context: Italy, Spain and the United States were the sources of the convalescent and acute COVID-19 samples.

All enrollees were about 18 to 95 years old and from 20 to 30 US areas. Categorization into cohorts depended on clinical history that participants reported. This clone was detected once. Produced via immunoSEQ multiplex PCR; TCRdb's table is partial and in-frame only. The data contain fewer than 250,000 clones, 87% of them seen just once; the ten biggest clones take up just over 2.5%. Trimming at V came to 6 bases and at J to 7 bases, leaving 12 bases not matched to a gene. Per germline, CDR1 SQVTM and CDR2 ANQGSEA. CDR3 size: 16 residues. This TCR was sampled from a woman in her 30s with acute COVID-19. Source material: PBMCs or T cells enriched from blood (not recorded which). The chain has TRBV29-1 and TRBJ2-1; 13 nucleotides agree with TRBD2. CDR3 nucleotides: TGCAGCGTGCCTACTAGCGGGGGGGCCGGCGGTAATGAGCAGTTCTTC. Protein sequence: CSVPTSGGAGGNEQFF.